These 2 T cell receptor beta chains share one sample of origin, sequenced in a study of blood T cells in healthy people across ages. Primers used in a second PCR of about 6 to 12 cycles were a sample-barcoded 5' primer and a J-beta primer mix. From the 5' RACE reads, TCRdb called clonotypes with MiXCR, one entry per CDR3 protein. The profile shows roughly 2 million distinct CDR3 sequences, roughly 50% of them singletons. The specimen was blood. The receptors were sampled from a woman in her thirties or forties in good health.

This clonotype turned up a few times. The chain couples TRBV27 to TRBJ2-1; D is perhaps TRBD2 (5 bases). This CDR3 has 14 residues. V lost 2 bases, J lost 6 bases, and 11 bases lay in between. Germline CDR1 is MNHEY and CDR2 is SMNVEV (reference sequence). The CDR3 DNA reads as TGTGCCAGCAGTTTACGGCAGGCGGGCAATGAGCAGTTCTTC. It specifies CASSLRQAGNEQFF.

This clonotype was counted a few times. This rearrangement joins TRBV28 to TRBJ2-7, with TRBD2 matching 7 bases. The J call is doubtful: the DNA matches TRBJ2-5 better. Per germline, CDR1 MDHEN and CDR2 SYDVKM. The CDR3 covers 16 residues. The CDR3 is CASSSPGTSAHETQYF. CDR3 in DNA: TGTGCCAGCAGTTCCCCCGGTACTAGCGCGCATGAGACCCAGTACTTC.